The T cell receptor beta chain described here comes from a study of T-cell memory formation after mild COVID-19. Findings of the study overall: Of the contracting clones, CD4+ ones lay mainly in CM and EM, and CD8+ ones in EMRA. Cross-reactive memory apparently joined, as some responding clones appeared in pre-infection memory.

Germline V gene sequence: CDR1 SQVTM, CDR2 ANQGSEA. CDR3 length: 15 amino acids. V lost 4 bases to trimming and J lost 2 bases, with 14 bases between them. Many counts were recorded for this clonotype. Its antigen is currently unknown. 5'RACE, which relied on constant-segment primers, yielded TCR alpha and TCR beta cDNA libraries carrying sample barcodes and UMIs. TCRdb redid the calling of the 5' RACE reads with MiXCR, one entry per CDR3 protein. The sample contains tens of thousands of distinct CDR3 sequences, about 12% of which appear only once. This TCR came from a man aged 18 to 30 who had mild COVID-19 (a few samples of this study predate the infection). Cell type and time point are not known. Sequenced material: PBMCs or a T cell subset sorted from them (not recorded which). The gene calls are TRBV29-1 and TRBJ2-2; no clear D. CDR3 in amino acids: CSVGAVSSNTGELFF. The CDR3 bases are TGCAGCGTTGGGGCAGTCTCTTCAAACACCGGGGAGCTGTTTTTT.